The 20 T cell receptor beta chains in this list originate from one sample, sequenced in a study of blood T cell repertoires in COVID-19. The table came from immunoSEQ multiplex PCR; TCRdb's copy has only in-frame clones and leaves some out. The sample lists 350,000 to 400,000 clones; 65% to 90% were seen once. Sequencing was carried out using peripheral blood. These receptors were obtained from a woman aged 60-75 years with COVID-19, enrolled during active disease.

The CDR3 is CASSPLRVGRNTGELFF. CDR3 sequence (DNA): TGTGCCAGCTCACCACTGCGGGTAGGACGGAACACCGGGGAGCTGTTTTTT. The V call is TRBV18, the J call TRBJ2-2; D is perhaps TRBD2 (5 bases). Deletions cut 1 base from V and 1 base from J, with 13 bases between. The CDR3 totals 17 residues. Germline V lookup: CDR1 KGHSH, CDR2 LQKENI.

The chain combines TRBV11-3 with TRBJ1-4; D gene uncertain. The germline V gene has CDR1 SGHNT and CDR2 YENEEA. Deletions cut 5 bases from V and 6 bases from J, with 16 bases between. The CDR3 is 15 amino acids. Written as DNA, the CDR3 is TGTGCCAGCAGCCTAAGGACGGGGAGGCATGAAAAACTGTTTTTT. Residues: CASSLRTGRHEKLFF. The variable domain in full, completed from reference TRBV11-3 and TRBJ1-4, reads EAGVVQSPRYKIIEKKQPVAFWCNPISGHNTLYWYLQNLGQGPELLIRYENEEAVDDSQLPKDRFSAERLKGVDSTLKIQPAELGDSAVYLCASSLRTGRHEKLFFGSGTQLSVL.

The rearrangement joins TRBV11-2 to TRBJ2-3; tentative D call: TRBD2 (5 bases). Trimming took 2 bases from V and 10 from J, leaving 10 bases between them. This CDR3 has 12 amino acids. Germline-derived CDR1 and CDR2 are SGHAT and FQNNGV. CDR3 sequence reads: CASSLPLLAQYF. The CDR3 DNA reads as TGTGCCAGCAGCTTACCCCTACTAGCGCAGTATTTT.

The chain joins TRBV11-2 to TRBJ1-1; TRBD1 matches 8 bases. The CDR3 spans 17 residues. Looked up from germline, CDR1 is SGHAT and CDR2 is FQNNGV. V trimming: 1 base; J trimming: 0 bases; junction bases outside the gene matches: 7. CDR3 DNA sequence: TGTGCCAGCAGCTTAGTGTTCAGGGGGCTGTTGAACACTGAAGCTTTCTTT. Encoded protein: CASSLVFRGLLNTEAFF.

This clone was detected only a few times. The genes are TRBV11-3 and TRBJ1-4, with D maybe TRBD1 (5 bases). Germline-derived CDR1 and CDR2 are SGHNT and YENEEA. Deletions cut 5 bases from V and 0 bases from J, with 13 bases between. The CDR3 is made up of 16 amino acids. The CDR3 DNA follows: TGTGCCAGCAGCCGGGGGGTCCGGACAACTAATGAAAAACTGTTTTTT. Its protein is CASSRGVRTTNEKLFF.

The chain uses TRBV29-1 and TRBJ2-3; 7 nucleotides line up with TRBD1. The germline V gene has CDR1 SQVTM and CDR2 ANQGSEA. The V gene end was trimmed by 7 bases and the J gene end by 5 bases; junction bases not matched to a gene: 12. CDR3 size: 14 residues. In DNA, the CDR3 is TGCAGCGGGGGGCAGGGGGAATCACTAGATACGCAGTATTTT. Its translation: CSGGQGESLDTQYF.

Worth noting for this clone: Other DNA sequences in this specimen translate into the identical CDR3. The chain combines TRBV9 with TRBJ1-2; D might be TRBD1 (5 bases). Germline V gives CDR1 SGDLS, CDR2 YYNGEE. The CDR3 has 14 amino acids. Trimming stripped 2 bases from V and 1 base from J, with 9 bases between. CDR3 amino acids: CASSVQGLNYGYTF. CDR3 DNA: TGTGCCAGCAGCGTTCAGGGCCTTAACTATGGCTACACCTTC.

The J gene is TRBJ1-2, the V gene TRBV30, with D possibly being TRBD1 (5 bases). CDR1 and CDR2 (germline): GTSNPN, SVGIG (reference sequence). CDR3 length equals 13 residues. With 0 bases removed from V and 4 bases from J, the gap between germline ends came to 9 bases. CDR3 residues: CAWSVTAIYGYTF. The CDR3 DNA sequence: TGTGCCTGGAGTGTGACAGCCATCTATGGCTACACCTTC.

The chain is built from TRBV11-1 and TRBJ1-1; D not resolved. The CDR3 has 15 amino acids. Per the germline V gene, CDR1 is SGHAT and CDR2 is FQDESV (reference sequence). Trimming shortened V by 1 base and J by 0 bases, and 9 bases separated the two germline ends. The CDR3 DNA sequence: TGTGCCAGCAGCTTAGACAGTTACGTGAACACTGAAGCTTTCTTT. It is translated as CASSLDSYVNTEAFF.

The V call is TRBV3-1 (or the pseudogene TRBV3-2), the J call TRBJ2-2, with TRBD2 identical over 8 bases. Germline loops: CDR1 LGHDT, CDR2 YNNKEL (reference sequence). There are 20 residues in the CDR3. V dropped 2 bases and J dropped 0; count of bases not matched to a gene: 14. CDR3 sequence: CASSQPRGSGAAANTGELFF. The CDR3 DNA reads TGTGCCAGCAGCCAACCCCGAGGTAGCGGGGCAGCAGCGAACACCGGGGAGCTGTTTTTT.

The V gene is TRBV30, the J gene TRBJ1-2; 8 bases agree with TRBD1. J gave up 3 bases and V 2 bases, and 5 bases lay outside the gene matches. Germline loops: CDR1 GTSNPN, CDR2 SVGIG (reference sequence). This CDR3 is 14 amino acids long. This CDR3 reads CAWSPRDRYYGYTF. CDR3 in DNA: TGTGCCTGGAGTCCCCGGGACAGGTACTATGGCTACACCTTC.

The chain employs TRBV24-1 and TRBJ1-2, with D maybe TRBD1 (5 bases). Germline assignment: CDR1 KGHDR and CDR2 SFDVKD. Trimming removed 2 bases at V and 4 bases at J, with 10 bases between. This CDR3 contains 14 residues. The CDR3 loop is CATSDSRTRYGYTF. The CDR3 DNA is TGTGCCACCAGTGATTCGCGGACACGCTATGGCTACACCTTC.

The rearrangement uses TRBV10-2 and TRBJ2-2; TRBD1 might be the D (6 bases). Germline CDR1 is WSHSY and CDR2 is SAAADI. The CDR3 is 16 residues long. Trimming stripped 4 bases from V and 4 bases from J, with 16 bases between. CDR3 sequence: CASSGPQGPGTGELFF. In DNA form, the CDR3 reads TGCGCCAGCAGTGGCCCACAGGGACCGGGCACCGGGGAGCTGTTTTTT.

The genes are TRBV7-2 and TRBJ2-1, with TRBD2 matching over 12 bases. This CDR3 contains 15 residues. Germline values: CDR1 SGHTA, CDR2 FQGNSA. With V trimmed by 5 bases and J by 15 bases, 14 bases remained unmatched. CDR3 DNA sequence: TGTGCCAGCAGCCAAAGAGGACTAGCGGGGCGGGAACTGTTCTTC. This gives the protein CASSQRGLAGRELFF.

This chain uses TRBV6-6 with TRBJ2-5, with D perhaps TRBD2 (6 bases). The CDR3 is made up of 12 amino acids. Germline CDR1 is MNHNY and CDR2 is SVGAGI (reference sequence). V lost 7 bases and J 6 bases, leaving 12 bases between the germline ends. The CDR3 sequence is CASNARGKTQYF. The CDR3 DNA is TGTGCCAGCAACGCTCGGGGGAAGACCCAGTACTTC.

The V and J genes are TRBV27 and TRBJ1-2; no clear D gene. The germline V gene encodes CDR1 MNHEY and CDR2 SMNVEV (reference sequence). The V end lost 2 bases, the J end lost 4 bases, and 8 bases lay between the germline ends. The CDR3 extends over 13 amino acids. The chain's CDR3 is CASSLIPGYGYTF. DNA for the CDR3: TGTGCCAGCAGTTTAATTCCCGGCTATGGCTACACCTTC.

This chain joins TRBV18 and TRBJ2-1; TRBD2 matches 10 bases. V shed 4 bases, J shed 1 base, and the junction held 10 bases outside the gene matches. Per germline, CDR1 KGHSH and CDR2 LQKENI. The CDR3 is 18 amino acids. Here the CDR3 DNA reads TGTGCCAGCTCACGAGCGGCTAGCGGGGGACCATCCTACAATGAGCAGTTCTTC. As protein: CASSRAASGGPSYNEQFF.

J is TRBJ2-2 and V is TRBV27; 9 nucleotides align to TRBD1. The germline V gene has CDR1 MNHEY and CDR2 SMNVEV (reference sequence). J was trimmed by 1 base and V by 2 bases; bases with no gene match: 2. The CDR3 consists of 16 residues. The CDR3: CASSLGTGKNTGELFF. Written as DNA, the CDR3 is TGTGCCAGCAGTTTAGGGACAGGGAAGAACACCGGGGAGCTGTTTTTT.

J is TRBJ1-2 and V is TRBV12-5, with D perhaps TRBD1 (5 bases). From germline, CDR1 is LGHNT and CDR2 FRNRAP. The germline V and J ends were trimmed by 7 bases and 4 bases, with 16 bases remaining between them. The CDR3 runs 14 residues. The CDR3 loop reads CASADTRGFYGYTF. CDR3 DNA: TGTGCTAGTGCCGATACGCGGGGGTTCTATGGCTACACCTTC.

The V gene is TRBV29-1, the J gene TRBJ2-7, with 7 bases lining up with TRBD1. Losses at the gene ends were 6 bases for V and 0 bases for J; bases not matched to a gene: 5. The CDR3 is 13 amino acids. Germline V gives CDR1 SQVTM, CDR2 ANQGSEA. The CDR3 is CSVGTALSYEQYF. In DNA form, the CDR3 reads TGCAGCGTCGGGACAGCCCTCTCCTACGAGCAGTACTTC.